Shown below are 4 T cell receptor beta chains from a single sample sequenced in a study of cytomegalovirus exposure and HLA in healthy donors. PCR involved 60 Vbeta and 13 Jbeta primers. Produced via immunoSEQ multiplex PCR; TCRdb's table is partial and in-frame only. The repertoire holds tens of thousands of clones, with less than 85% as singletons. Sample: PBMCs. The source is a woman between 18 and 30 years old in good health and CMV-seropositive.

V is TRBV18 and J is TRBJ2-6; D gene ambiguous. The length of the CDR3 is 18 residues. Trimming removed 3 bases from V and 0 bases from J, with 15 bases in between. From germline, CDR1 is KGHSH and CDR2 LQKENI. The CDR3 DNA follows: TGTGCCAGCTCACCTACTACGAATTCACCCTCTGGGGCCAACGTCCTGACTTTC. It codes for CASSPTTNSPSGANVLTF.

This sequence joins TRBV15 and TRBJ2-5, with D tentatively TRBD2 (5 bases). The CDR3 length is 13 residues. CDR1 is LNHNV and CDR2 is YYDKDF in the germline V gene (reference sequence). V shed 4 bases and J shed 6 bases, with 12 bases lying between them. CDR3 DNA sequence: TGTGCCACCAGCATTGGCCCGGGGAAGACCCAGTACTTC. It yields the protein CATSIGPGKTQYF.

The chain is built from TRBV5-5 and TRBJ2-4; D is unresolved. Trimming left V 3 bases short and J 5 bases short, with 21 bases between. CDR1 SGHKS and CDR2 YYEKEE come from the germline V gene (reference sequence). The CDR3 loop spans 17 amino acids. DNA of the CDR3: TGTGCCAGCAGCTCTCCGGCCGACTCTGGCATCCAAAACATTCAGTACTTC. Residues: CASSSPADSGIQNIQYF.

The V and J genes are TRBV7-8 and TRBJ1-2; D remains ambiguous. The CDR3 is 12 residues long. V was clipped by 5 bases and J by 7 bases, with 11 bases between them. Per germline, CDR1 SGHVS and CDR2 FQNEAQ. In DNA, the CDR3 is TGTGCCAGCAGCCCGCATGAGCGTGGCTACACCTTC. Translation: CASSPHERGYTF.